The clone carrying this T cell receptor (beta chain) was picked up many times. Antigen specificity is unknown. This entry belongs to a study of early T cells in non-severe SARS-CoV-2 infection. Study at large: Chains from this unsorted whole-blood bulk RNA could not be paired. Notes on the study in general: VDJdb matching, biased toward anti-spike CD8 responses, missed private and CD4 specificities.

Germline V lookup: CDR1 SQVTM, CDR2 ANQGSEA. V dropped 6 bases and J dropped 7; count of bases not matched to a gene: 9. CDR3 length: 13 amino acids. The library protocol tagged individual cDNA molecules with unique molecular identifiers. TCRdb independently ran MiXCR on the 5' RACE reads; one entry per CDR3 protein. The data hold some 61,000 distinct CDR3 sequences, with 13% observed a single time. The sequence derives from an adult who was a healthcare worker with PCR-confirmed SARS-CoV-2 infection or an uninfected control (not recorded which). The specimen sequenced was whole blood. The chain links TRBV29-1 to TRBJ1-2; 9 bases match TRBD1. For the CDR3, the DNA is TGCAGCGTAACTCCCGGACAGGGGTCTGGCTACACCTTC. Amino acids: CSVTPGQGSGYTF.